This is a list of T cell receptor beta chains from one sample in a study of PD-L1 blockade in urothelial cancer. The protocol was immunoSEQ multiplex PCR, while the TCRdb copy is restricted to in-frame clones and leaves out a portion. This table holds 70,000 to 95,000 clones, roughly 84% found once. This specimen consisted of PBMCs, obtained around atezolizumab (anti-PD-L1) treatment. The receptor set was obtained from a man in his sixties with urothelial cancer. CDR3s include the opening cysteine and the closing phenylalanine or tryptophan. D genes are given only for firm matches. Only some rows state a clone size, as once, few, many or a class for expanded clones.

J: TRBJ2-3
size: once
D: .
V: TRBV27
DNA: TGTGCCAGCAGTCCCTACGATCGGGATACGCAGTATTTT
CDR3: CASSPYDRDTQYF

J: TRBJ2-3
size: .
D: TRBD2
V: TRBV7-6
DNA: TGTGCCAGCAGCTTAGCTGATCCGGGGGGAAGCACAGATACGCAGTATTTT
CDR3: CASSLADPGGSTDTQYF

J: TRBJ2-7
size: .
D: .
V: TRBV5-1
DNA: TGCGCCAGCAGCCGATATCTGGGGTCCGGGGAGGAGCAGTACTTC
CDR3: CASSRYLGSGEEQYF

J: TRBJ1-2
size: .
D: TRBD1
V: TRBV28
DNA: TGTGCCAGCAGTCTAATCCCGGGACAGGGAGGCTATGGCTACACCTTC
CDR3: CASSLIPGQGGYGYTF

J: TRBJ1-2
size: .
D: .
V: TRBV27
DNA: TGTGCCAGCAGTTTTAGAGGGAACTATGGCTACACCTTC
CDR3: CASSFRGNYGYTF

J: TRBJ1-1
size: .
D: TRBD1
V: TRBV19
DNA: TGTGCCAGTAGAATAACAGGGGGGCAAACTGAAGCTTTCTTT
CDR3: CASRITGGQTEAFF

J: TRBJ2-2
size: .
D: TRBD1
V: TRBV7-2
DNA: TGTGCCAGCAGCGCCGGGACAGGGAACACCGGGGAGCTGTTTTTT
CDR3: CASSAGTGNTGELFF

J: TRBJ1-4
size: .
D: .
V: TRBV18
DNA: TGTGCCAGCTCTGTGAACCTAGGATTGGCTAATGAAAAACTGTTTTTT
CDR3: CASSVNLGLANEKLFF

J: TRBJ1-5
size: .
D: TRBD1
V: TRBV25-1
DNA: TGTGCCAGCAGTGAAGGGACAGTCAATCAGCCCCAGCATTTT
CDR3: CASSEGTVNQPQHF

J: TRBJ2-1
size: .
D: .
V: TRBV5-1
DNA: TGCGCCAGCAGCTCCGGACAGAGCTCCTACAATGAGCAGTTCTTC
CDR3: CASSSGQSSYNEQFF

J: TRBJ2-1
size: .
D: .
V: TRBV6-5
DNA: TGTGCCAGCAGTTATGTCCAGGGGAGCTCCTACAATGAGCAGTTCTTC
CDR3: CASSYVQGSSYNEQFF

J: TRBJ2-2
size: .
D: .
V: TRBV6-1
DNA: TGTGCCAGCAGTGGCCAGGGCCTGGGCCGGGAGCTGTTTTTT
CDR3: CASSGQGLGRELFF

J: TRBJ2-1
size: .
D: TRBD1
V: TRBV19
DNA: TGTGCCAGTCGCCCGACAGGGCAGGGCTACAATGAGCAGTTCTTC
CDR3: CASRPTGQGYNEQFF

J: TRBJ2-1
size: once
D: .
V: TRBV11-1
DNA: TGTGCCAGCAGCTCCCTACGCGGGGGCGGTTACAATGAGCAGTTCTTC
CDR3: CASSSLRGGGYNEQFF

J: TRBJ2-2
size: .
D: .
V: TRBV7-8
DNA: TGTGCCAGCAGAGGCGGGGCGCCCACCGGGGAGCTGTTTTTT
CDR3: CASRGGAPTGELFF

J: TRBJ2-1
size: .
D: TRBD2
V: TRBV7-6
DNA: TGTGCCAGCAGCTCAAAACATTCAGGGCGGGAGGTCCTCAATGAGCAGTTCTTC
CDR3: CASSSKHSGREVLNEQFF

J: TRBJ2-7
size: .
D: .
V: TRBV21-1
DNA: TGTGCCAGCAGCCGGGGGTGCGGGCGATTCTACGAGCAGTACTTC
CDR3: CASSRGCGRFYEQYF

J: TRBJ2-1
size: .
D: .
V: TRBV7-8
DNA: TGTGCCAGCAGCCCCTTGAGCGCCACCGCTCTCGGAGAGCAGTTCTTC
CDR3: CASSPLSATALGEQFF